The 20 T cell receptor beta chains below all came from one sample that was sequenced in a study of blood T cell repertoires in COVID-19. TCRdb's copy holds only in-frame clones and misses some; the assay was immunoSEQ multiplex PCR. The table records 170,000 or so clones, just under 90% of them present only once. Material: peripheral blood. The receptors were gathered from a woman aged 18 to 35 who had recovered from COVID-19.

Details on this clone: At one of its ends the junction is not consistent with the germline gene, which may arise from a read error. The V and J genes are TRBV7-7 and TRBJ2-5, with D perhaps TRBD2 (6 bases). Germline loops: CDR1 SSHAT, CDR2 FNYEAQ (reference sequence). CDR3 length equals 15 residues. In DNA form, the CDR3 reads TGTGCTAGCAGCTCGAAGGGGACTGGTATTGGGACCCAGTACTTC. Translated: CASSSKGTGIGTQYF.

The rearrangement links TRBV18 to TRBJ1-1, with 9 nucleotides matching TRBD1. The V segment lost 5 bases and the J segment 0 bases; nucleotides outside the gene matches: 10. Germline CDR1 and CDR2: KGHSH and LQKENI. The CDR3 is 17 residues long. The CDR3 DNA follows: TGTGCCAGCTCATCAGGACAGGGGCGGTTATTGAACACTGAAGCTTTCTTT. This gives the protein CASSSGQGRLLNTEAFF.

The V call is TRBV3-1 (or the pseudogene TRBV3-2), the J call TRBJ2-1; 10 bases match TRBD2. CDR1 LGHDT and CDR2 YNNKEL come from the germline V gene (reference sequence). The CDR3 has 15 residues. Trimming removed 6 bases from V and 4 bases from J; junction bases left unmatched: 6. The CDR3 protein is CASRTERGGYNEQFF. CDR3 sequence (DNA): TGTGCCAGCAGAACCGAGCGGGGGGGGTACAATGAGCAGTTCTTC.

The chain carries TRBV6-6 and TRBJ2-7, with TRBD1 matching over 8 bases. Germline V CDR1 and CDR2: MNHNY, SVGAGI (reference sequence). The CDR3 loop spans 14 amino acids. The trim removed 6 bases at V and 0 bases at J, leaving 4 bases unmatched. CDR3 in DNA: TGTGCCAGCAGAACAGGGGGGAGCTCCTACGAGCAGTACTTC. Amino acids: CASRTGGSSYEQYF.

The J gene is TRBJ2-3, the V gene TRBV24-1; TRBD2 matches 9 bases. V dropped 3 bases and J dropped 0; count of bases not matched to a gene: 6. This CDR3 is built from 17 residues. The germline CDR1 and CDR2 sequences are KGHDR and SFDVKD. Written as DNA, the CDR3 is TGTGCCACCAGTGATGCTAGCGGGATTACTAGCACAGATACGCAGTATTTT. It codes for CATSDASGITSTDTQYF.

The CDR3 DNA is TGTGCCAGCAGGCCAGGACAGGGGATCAACACTGAAGCTTTCTTT. Its protein product is CASRPGQGINTEAFF. The V gene is TRBV7-8, the J gene TRBJ1-1; 9 bases agree with TRBD1. Losses at the gene ends were 6 bases for V and 2 bases for J; bases not matched to a gene: 7. From germline, CDR1 is SGHVS and CDR2 FQNEAQ. The CDR3 is 15 amino acids. The whole variable domain, filled in from reference TRBV7-8 and TRBJ1-1, reads GAGVSQSPRYKVAKRGQDVALRCDPISGHVSLFWYQQALGQGPEFLTYFQNEAQLDKSGLPSDRFFAERPEGSVSTLKIQRTQQEDSAVYLCASRPGQGINTEAFFGQGTRLTVV.

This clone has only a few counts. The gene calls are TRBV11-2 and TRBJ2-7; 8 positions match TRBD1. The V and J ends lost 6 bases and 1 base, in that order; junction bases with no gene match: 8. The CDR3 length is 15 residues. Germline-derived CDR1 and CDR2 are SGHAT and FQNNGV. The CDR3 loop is CASRFPGQASYEQYF. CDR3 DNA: TGTGCCAGCAGGTTCCCGGGACAGGCATCCTACGAGCAGTACTTC.

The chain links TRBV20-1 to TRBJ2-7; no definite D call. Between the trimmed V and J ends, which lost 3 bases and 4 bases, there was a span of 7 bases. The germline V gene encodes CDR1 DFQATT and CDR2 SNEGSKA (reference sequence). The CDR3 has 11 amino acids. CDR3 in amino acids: CSARKEYEQYV. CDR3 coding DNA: TGCAGTGCTAGGAAGGAGTACGAGCAGTACGTC.

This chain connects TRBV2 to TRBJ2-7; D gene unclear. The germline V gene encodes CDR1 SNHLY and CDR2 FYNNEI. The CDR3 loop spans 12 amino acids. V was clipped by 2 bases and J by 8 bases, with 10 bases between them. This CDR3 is CASSEIRVQQYV. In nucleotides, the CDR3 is TGTGCCAGCAGTGAAATTCGGGTCCAGCAGTACGTC.

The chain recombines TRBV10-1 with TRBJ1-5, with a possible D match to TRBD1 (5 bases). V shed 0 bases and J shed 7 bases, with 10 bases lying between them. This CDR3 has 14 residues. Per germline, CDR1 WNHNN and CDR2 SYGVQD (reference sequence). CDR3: CASSESVGHQPQHF. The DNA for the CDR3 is TGCGCCAGCAGTGAGTCGGTGGGGCACCAGCCCCAGCATTTT.

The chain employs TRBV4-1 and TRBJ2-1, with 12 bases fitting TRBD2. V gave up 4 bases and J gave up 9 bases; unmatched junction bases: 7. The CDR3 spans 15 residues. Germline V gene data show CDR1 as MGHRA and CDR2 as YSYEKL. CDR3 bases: TGCGCCAGCAGCCGTCCAGGACTAGCGGGAAGTGAGCAGTTCTTC. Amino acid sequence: CASSRPGLAGSEQFF.

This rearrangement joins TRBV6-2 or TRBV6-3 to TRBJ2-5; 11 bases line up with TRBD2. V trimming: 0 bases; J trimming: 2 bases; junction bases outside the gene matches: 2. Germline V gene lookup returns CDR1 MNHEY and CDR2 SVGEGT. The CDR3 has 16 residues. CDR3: CASSYSSSGGQETQYF. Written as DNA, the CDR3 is TGTGCCAGCAGTTACTCGTCTAGCGGGGGGCAAGAGACCCAGTACTTC.

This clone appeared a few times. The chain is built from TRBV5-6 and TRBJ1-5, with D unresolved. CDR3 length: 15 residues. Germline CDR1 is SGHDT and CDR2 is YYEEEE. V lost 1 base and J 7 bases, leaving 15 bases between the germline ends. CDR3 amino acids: CASSLWLGRSQPQHF. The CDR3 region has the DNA TGTGCCAGCAGCTTGTGGCTGGGCCGAAGCCAGCCCCAGCATTTT.

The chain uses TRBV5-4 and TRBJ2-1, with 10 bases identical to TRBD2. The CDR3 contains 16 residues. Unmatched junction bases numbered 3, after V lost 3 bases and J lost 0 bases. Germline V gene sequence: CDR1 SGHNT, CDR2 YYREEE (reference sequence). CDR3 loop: CASSSLAGGSYNEQFF. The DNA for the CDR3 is TGTGCCAGCAGCTCGTTAGCGGGAGGCTCCTACAATGAGCAGTTCTTC.

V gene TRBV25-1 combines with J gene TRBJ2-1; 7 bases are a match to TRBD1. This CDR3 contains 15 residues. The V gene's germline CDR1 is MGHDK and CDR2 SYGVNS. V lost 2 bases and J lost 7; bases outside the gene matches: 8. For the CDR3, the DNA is TGTGCCAGCAGTGAACCAAGGGGGACAGAGAATGAGCAGTTCTTC. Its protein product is CASSEPRGTENEQFF.

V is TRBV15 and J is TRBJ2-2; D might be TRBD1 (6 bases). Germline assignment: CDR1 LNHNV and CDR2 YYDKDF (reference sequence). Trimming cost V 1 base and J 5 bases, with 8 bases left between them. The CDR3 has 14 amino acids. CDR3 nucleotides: TGTGCCACCAGCAGAGTACAGGGAACCGGGGAGCTGTTTTTT. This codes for CATSRVQGTGELFF.

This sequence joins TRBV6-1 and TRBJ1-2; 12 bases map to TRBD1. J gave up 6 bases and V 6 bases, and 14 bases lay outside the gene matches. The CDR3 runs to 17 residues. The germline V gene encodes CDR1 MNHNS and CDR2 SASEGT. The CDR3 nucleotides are TGTGCCAGCAGCGAACTTCCGTCTGGGACAGGGGGCCATGGCTACACCTTC. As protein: CASSELPSGTGGHGYTF.

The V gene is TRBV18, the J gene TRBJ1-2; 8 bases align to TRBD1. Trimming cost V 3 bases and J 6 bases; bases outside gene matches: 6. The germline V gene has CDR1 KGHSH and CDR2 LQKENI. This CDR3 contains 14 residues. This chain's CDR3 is CASSPKDRGDGYTF. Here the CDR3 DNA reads TGTGCCAGCTCACCGAAAGACAGGGGCGATGGCTACACCTTC.

The CDR3, as DNA: TGTGCCAGCAGGAGTCCGGGAGAGGCAGATACGCAGTATTTT. The encoded protein is CASRSPGEADTQYF. The gene calls are TRBV6-5 and TRBJ2-3; D may be TRBD2 (6 bases). Trimming pared 6 bases from V and 4 bases from J, leaving 14 bases between. CDR1 is MNHEY and CDR2 is SVGAGI in the germline V gene. The length of the CDR3 is 14 residues.

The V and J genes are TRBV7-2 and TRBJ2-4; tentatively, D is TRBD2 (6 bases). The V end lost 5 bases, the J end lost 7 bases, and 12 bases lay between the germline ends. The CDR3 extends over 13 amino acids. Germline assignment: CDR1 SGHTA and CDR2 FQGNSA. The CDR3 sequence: CASSEGLLNIQYF. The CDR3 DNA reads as TGTGCCAGCAGCGAGGGACTGCTGAACATTCAGTACTTC. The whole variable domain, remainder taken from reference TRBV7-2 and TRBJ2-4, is GAGVSQSPSNKVTEKGKDVELRCDPISGHTALYWYRQSLGQGLEFLIYFQGNSAPDKSGLPSDRFSAERTGGSVSTLTIQRTQQEDSAVYLCASSEGLLNIQYFGAGTRLSVL.